Each of the 13 T cell receptor beta chains below was sequenced from the same sample in a study of blood T cells in healthy people across ages. Alongside a J-beta primer mix, a sample-barcoded 5' primer served in a second PCR lasting about 7 to 11 cycles. TCRdb reprocessed the 5' RACE reads with MiXCR, giving one entry per CDR3 protein. The sample lists 1.5 million to 2 million distinct CDR3 sequences, more than 35% occurring once. The source material was blood. Receptor source: a human donor in good health.

This clonotype was seen only a few times. The rearrangement joins TRBV20-1 to TRBJ1-5, with 10 bases fitting TRBD1. The V segment lost 3 bases and the J segment 7 bases; nucleotides outside the gene matches: 6. The CDR3 loop spans 14 amino acids. Germline V gene lookup returns CDR1 DFQATT and CDR2 SNEGSKA (reference sequence). The DNA for the CDR3 is TGCAGTGCTAGGGCCGGGACAGGGGTCCAGCCCCAGCATTTT. Translating it yields CSARAGTGVQPQHF.

This chain connects TRBV7-8 to TRBJ1-5; TRBD1 might be the D (5 bases). V was shortened by 5 bases and J by 3 bases, with 17 bases between the two germline ends. The CDR3 has 16 amino acids. Germline V gene lookup returns CDR1 SGHVS and CDR2 FQNEAQ. CDR3 sequence reads: CASSETRDYPNQPQHF. The CDR3 coding sequence is TGTGCCAGCAGCGAAACCCGGGACTACCCCAATCAGCCCCAGCATTTT.

The CDR3 nucleotides are TGCAGTGCTAGGGAGAGTACATCGGGGTTCTATGGCTACACCTTC. It specifies CSARESTSGFYGYTF. The chain uses TRBV20-1 and TRBJ1-2; D gene ambiguous. The CDR3 runs 15 residues. Germline values: CDR1 DFQATT, CDR2 SNEGSKA (reference sequence). Between the trimmed V and J ends, which lost 3 bases and 4 bases, there was a span of 18 bases.

CDR3 protein: CASGPSRGLDYEQYF. CDR3 DNA: TGTGCCAGCGGCCCTAGCCGGGGGTTGGACTACGAGCAGTACTTC. V and J are TRBV28 and TRBJ2-4; the D gene is possibly TRBD2 (6 bases). The J call may be incorrect, as the DNA end agrees better with TRBJ2-7. The CDR3 length is 15 residues. CDR1 MDHEN and CDR2 SYDVKM come from the germline V gene.

The chain is built from TRBV19 and TRBJ2-4; D not certain. CDR1 is LNHDA and CDR2 is SQIVND in the germline V gene (reference sequence). V lost 4 bases to trimming and J lost 13 bases, with 20 bases between them. The CDR3 runs to 14 residues. The CDR3 protein is CASSRGLGGSIQYF. The CDR3 DNA follows: TGTGCCAGTAGTAGAGGTCTTGGCGGCAGTATCCAGTACTTC.

This clonotype has only a few counts. This CDR3 is CSVAKGTNYGYTF. CDR3 bases: TGCAGCGTTGCCAAGGGGACCAACTATGGCTACACCTTC. V usage is TRBV29-1 and J usage is TRBJ1-2, with D maybe TRBD1 (5 bases). CDR1 is SQVTM, CDR2 ANQGSEA, per germline. Trimming cost V 4 bases and J 2 bases, with 11 bases left between them. CDR3 length: 13 amino acids.

The chain employs TRBV11-2 and TRBJ2-3; 10 nucleotides agree with TRBD2. This CDR3 is 16 amino acids long. The V segment lost 3 bases and the J segment 9 bases; nucleotides outside the gene matches: 12. Germline loops: CDR1 SGHAT, CDR2 FQNNGV. The CDR3 spells CASSLVAGGPVATQYF. The CDR3 DNA sequence: TGTGCCAGCAGCTTGGTAGCGGGGGGCCCTGTCGCCACGCAGTATTTT. Full variable domain (rest looked up from reference TRBV11-2 and TRBJ2-3): EAGVAQSPRYKIIEKRQSVAFWCNPISGHATLYWYQQILGQGPKLLIQFQNNGVVDDSQLPKDRFSAERLKGVDSTLKIQPAKLEDSAVYLCASSLVAGGPVATQYFGPGTRLTVL.

This chain connects TRBV28 to TRBJ1-1, with 7 bases identical to TRBD1. This CDR3 comprises 12 residues. Losses at the gene ends were 6 bases for V and 11 bases for J; bases not matched to a gene: 9. CDR1 and CDR2 from the germline V gene are MDHEN and SYDVKM. The CDR3 protein is CASRYAGTDAFF. The DNA for the CDR3 is TGTGCCAGCAGATACGCCGGGACAGACGCTTTCTTT. Together with reference TRBV28 and TRBJ1-1, the CDR3 gives the full variable domain: DVKVTQSSRYLVKRTGEKVFLECVQDMDHENMFWYRQDPGLGLRLIYFSYDVKMKEKGDIPEGYSVSREKKERFSLILESASTNQTSMYLCASRYAGTDAFFGQGTRLTVV.

Of note for this clonotype: Since a much larger clone is just one base distant, this may be a read error. This chain joins TRBV11-1 and TRBJ1-5, with D maybe TRBD1 (5 bases). Deletions cut 5 bases from V and 8 bases from J, with 10 bases between. This CDR3 contains 12 residues. Germline CDR1 SGHAT, CDR2 FQDESV (reference sequence). CDR3 protein: CASSHQGEPQHF. CDR3 nucleotides: TGTGCCAGCAGCCACCAGGGTGAGCCCCAGCATTTT.

There are many counts of this clonotype. The V and J genes are TRBV12-3 or TRBV12-4 and TRBJ1-1; D gene ambiguous. V dropped 3 bases and J dropped 7 bases, with 6 bases sitting between them. This CDR3 has 11 residues. DNA of the CDR3: TGTGCCAGCAGTTTGGGATATGAAGCTTTCTTT. Translation: CASSLGYEAFF.

This clonotype has a handful of counts. The chain couples TRBV7-3 to TRBJ2-5; TRBD1 matches at 9 bases. In germline, CDR1 is SGHTA, CDR2 FQGTGA. The CDR3 has 15 amino acids. V was pared by 0 bases and J by 3 bases, with 2 bases of the junction left unmatched. The CDR3 here is CASSLTTGGEETQYF. CDR3 sequence (DNA): TGTGCCAGCAGCTTAACGACAGGGGGGGAAGAGACCCAGTACTTC.

The V call is TRBV7-2, the J call TRBJ2-3; 9 positions match TRBD2. The CDR3 runs 16 residues. CDR1 and CDR2 from the germline V gene are SGHTA and FQGNSA. The V gene end was trimmed by 1 base and the J gene end by 5 bases; junction bases not matched to a gene: 7. CDR3 sequence: CASSLDRGGAGDTQYF. The DNA for the CDR3 is TGTGCCAGCAGCTTAGACCGCGGGGGGGCCGGAGATACGCAGTATTTT.

The chain links TRBV6-6 to TRBJ1-2, with D hard to call. The CDR3 length is 13 residues. CDR1 and CDR2 (germline): MNHNY, SVGAGI (reference sequence). V was shortened by 6 bases and J by 3 bases, with 11 bases between the two germline ends. CDR3 sequence reads: CASRYVEDYGYTF. CDR3 DNA sequence: TGTGCCAGCAGGTACGTCGAGGACTATGGCTACACCTTC.